Given below is one T cell receptor (beta chain) in context. What it binds is not known. The CDR3 runs 16 residues. Germline-derived CDR1 and CDR2 are SEHNR and FQNEAQ (reference sequence). The V segment lost 5 bases and the J segment 5 bases; nucleotides outside the gene matches: 9. The authors ran a second PCR of 7 to 11 cycles using a sample-barcoded 5' primer and a J-beta primer mix. Each cDNA molecule was tagged by a template-switch adaptor that had 12 random nucleotides. At least 2.5 million CDR3-containing paired-end reads were obtained per sample. TCRdb passed the 5' RACE reads through MiXCR, listing each CDR3 protein once. The sample contains 1.4 million or so distinct CDR3 sequences, roughly 43% of which appear only once. The sample comes from a study of blood T cells in healthy people across ages. Points from the study as a whole: Donors of long life had a larger count of naive CD4+ cells and greater diversity than aged donors.

This TCR was recovered from a woman aged 18-30 years in good health. Sequenced: blood. The chain employs TRBV7-9 and TRBJ2-1, with 10 bases lining up with TRBD1. DNA for the CDR3: TGTGCCAGCAGCCACCAGCCGGGACAGGGGAACAATGAGCAGTTCTTC. It yields the protein CASSHQPGQGNNEQFF.